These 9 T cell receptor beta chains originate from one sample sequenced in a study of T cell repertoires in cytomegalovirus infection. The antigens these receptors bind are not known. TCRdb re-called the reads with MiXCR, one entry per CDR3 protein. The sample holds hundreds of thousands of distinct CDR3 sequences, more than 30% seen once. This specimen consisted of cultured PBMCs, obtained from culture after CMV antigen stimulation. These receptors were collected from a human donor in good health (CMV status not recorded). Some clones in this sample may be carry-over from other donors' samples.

The CDR3 loop reads CASSGTTSGNTIYF. Written as DNA, the CDR3 is TGTGCCAGTTCCGGGACAACTTCTGGAAACACCATATATTTT. V is TRBV6-2 or TRBV6-3 and J is TRBJ1-3; maybe TRBD1 (6 bases). The V end lost 9 bases, the J end lost 1 base, and 13 bases lay between the germline ends. In germline, CDR1 is MNHEY, CDR2 SVGEGT. The CDR3 spans 14 residues.

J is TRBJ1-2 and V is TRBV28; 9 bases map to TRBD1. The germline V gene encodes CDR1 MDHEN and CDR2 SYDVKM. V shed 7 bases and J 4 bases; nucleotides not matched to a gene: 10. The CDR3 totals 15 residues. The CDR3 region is CASKIQGATIYGYTF. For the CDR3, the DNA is TGTGCCAGCAAGATACAGGGGGCTACGATCTATGGCTACACCTTC.

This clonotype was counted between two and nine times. The CDR3, as DNA: TGTGCCAGGCTGTACGAGCAGTACGTC. Its translation: CARLYEQYV. This chain joins TRBV7-2 and TRBJ2-7; no firm D call. The CDR3 length is 9 residues. The germline V gene has CDR1 SGHTA and CDR2 FQGNSA. V lost 9 bases and J 4 bases, leaving 4 bases between the germline ends.

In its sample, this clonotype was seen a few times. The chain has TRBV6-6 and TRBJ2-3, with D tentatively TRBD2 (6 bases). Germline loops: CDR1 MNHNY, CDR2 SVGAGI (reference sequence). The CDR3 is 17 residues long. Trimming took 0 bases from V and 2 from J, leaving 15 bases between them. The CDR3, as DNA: TGTGCCAGCAGTTACTCTCTTGCGGGAAAACCCACAGATACGCAGTATTTT. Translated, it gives CASSYSLAGKPTDTQYF.

CDR3 DNA: TGTGCCAGCAGTTTTTTTGGGGCCCACGAGCAGTACGTC. It yields the protein CASSFFGAHEQYV. The J gene is TRBJ2-7, the V gene TRBV12-3 or TRBV12-4, with a possible D match to TRBD1 (5 bases). Trimming took 3 bases from V and 5 from J, leaving 11 bases between them. This CDR3 spans 13 amino acids.

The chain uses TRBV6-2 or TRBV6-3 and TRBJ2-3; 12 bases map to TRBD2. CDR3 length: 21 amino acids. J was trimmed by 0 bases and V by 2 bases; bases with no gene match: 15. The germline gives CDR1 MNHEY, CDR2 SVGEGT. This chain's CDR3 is CASSYHLRMTSGSISTDTQYF. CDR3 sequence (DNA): TGTGCCAGCAGTTACCACCTCCGGATGACTAGCGGGAGCATTAGCACAGATACGCAGTATTTT.

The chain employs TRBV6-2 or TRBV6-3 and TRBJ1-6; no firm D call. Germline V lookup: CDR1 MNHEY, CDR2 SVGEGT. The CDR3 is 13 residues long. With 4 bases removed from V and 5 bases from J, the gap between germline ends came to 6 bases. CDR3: CASSSENNSPLHF. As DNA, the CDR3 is TGTGCCAGCAGTTCAGAGAATAATTCACCCCTCCACTTT.

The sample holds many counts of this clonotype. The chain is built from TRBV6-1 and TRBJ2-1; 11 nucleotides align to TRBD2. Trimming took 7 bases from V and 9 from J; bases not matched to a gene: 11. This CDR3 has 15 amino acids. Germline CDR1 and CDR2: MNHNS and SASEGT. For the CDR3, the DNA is TGTGCCAGCAAAATTAGCGGGAGGGCCATATCTGAGCAGTTCTTC. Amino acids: CASKISGRAISEQFF.

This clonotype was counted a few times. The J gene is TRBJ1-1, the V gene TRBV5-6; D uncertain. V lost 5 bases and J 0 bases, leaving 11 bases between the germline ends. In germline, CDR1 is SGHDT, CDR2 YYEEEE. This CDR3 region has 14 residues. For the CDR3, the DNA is TGTGCCAGCAGGGGGTGGGGAATGAACACTGAAGCTTTCTTT. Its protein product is CASRGWGMNTEAFF.